This entry lists 27 T cell receptor beta chains sequenced from one sample in a study of CD4 T cells in relation to SARS-CoV-2 and coronaviruses. Unexposed donor CD4+ T cells date from about 2011-2018, before the COVID-19 pandemic. Assay: immunoSEQ multiplex PCR; the TCRdb copy retains only in-frame clones and omits some. The data show some 69,000 clones, about 95% seen once. The sequencing sample was made of naive CD4+ T cells from PBMCs. Subset here: naive CD4+ T cells isolated by negative enrichment. These receptors were obtained from a human donor in good health.

This clone is a singleton in its sample. V usage is TRBV4-1 and J usage is TRBJ2-5; no clear D. The CDR3 spans 15 residues. Trimming shortened V by 3 bases and J by 2 bases, and 13 bases separated the two germline ends. From germline, CDR1 is MGHRA and CDR2 YSYEKL. The CDR3 sequence is CASSHRRSLQETQYF. The DNA of the CDR3 is TGCGCCAGCAGCCACCGGCGATCCCTTCAAGAGACCCAGTACTTC.

The chain links TRBV19 to TRBJ2-5; D is possibly TRBD2 (5 bases). Trimming cost V 10 bases and J 5 bases, with 20 bases left between them. The V gene's germline CDR1 is LNHDA and CDR2 SQIVND (reference sequence). CDR3 length: 14 amino acids. The CDR3 bases are TGTGCCACCAAACCCGGTCTAGCTTGGGAGACCCAGTACTTC. It specifies CATKPGLAWETQYF.

V and J are TRBV21-1 and TRBJ2-6; the DNA was not used to check the table's D call, TRBD2. TRBV21-1 is assigned pseudogene status. The CDR3 length is 13 residues. The CDR3 spells CAGGGPGANVLTF. The CDR3 DNA is TGTGCGGGAGGGGGGCCTGGGGCCAACGTCCTGACTTTC.

The gene calls are TRBV30 and TRBJ2-3, with D unresolved. The germline CDR1 and CDR2 sequences are GTSNPN and SVGIG (reference sequence). Trimming took 4 bases from V and 0 from J, leaving 8 bases between them. CDR3 length: 13 amino acids. The CDR3 DNA sequence: TGTGCCTGGACGATGTCAAGCACAGATACGCAGTATTTT. Residues: CAWTMSSTDTQYF.

The chain carries TRBV7-2 and TRBJ2-7; D remains unclear. In germline, CDR1 is SGHTA, CDR2 FQGNSA. Trimming took off 8 bases at V and 0 bases at J, with 8 bases between the two ends. The CDR3 is made up of 12 amino acids. In DNA form, the CDR3 reads TGTGCCAGCGGGCCAATCTCCTACGAGCAGTACTTC. Its translation is CASGPISYEQYF.

The chain recombines TRBV7-2 with TRBJ1-2; the D gene is possibly TRBD1 (5 bases). Germline V gene lookup returns CDR1 SGHTA and CDR2 FQGNSA. V was cut by 5 bases and J by 4 bases, with 17 bases left in between. The CDR3 has 15 residues. CDR3 nucleotides: TGTGCCAGCAGCACCACGCCAACAGGAACCTATGGCTACACCTTC. Its protein is CASSTTPTGTYGYTF.

The gene calls are TRBV5-8 and TRBJ2-3, with TRBD2 matching 11 bases. This CDR3 has 16 residues. Germline V gives CDR1 SGHTS, CDR2 YDEGEE. After removal of 0 bases from V and 2 bases from J, the junction contained 2 bases not matched to a gene. In DNA, the CDR3 is TGTGCCAGCAGCTTGGCTAGCGGGAGGACCACAGATACGCAGTATTTT. Encoded protein: CASSLASGRTTDTQYF.

The rearrangement links TRBV6-4 to TRBJ2-3; a possible D gene is TRBD1 (5 bases). Trimming pared 2 bases from V and 5 bases from J, leaving 14 bases between. The CDR3 contains 15 residues. The germline CDR1 and CDR2 sequences are MRHNA and SNTAGT. The CDR3 coding sequence is TGTGCCAGCAGTGACACGGCAGGGTGGCGAGATACGCAGTATTTT. This sequence encodes CASSDTAGWRDTQYF.

This chain uses TRBV18 with TRBJ2-3; D not resolved. In germline, CDR1 is KGHSH, CDR2 LQKENI. CDR3 length equals 14 residues. V lost 3 bases to trimming and J lost 2 bases, with 9 bases between them. DNA of the CDR3: TGTGCCAGCTCACCCCCTGGCTTCACAGATACGCAGTATTTT. Translation gives CASSPPGFTDTQYF.

This chain connects TRBV18 to TRBJ2-1; 9 bases agree with TRBD1. The CDR3 is 15 amino acids. V lost 3 bases, J lost 10 bases, and 10 bases stayed unmatched. Per the germline V gene, CDR1 is KGHSH and CDR2 is LQKENI. CDR3 bases: TGTGCCAGCTCACCTGTGACAGGGGGTTCAGGAGAGCAGTTCTTC. Translated: CASSPVTGGSGEQFF.

J is TRBJ2-3 and V is TRBV3-1 (or the pseudogene TRBV3-2), with TRBD2 matching over 7 bases. The CDR3 has 14 amino acids. Germline CDR1 is LGHDT and CDR2 is YNNKEL (reference sequence). Unmatched junction bases numbered 3, after V lost 4 bases and J lost 2 bases. This chain's CDR3 is CASSLGTITDTQYF. The CDR3 DNA reads TGTGCCAGCAGCCTCGGGACTATCACAGATACGCAGTATTTT.

The rearrangement joins TRBV28 to TRBJ2-7; the match to TRBD1 covers 9 bases. CDR1 and CDR2 (germline): MDHEN, SYDVKM. CDR3 size: 15 residues. The ends lost 6 bases at V and 4 bases at J; junction bases unmatched: 10. In DNA, the CDR3 is TGTGCCAGCAGGCTATCGACAGGGGGAAGTTACGAGCAGTACTTC. Translation: CASRLSTGGSYEQYF. The whole variable domain, filled in from reference TRBV28 and TRBJ2-7, reads DVKVTQSSRYLVKRTGEKVFLECVQDMDHENMFWYRQDPGLGLRLIYFSYDVKMKEKGDIPEGYSVSREKKERFSLILESASTNQTSMYLCASRLSTGGSYEQYFGPGTRLTVT.

This sequence joins TRBV9 and TRBJ2-1; 14 nucleotides line up with TRBD2. Germline CDR1 is SGDLS and CDR2 is YYNGEE. The V gene end was trimmed by 0 bases and the J gene end by 12 bases; junction bases not matched to a gene: 11. This CDR3 is 17 amino acids long. CDR3 residues: CASSVATGLAGATGQFF. CDR3 in DNA: TGTGCCAGCAGCGTAGCTACGGGACTAGCGGGAGCAACGGGGCAGTTCTTC.

The V gene is TRBV18, the J gene TRBJ2-5, with unresolved D. With 2 bases removed from V and 5 bases from J, the gap between germline ends came to 9 bases. The CDR3 runs 13 residues. Germline-derived CDR1 and CDR2 are KGHSH and LQKENI. The CDR3 DNA follows: TGTGCCAGCTCACCAAGCCTTGAGGAGACCCAGTACTTC. Its protein product is CASSPSLEETQYF.

The V gene is TRBV5-1, the J gene TRBJ1-2; possible D gene TRBD1, 6 bases. Trimming removed 0 bases at V and 0 bases at J, with 15 bases between. The germline V gene has CDR1 SGHRS and CDR2 YFSETQ. The CDR3 runs to 17 residues. CDR3: CASSLDWSTGTNYGYTF. CDR3 in DNA: TGCGCCAGCAGCTTGGACTGGTCTACAGGGACTAACTATGGCTACACCTTC.

The V gene is TRBV19, the J gene TRBJ2-1, with D maybe TRBD1 (6 bases). The CDR3 extends over 13 amino acids. Per germline, CDR1 LNHDA and CDR2 SQIVND (reference sequence). The ends were cut back, 6 bases at V and 5 bases at J, with 11 bases in the middle. CDR3 residues: CASRPGQDNEQFF. The CDR3 region has the DNA TGTGCCAGTAGGCCGGGACAAGACAATGAGCAGTTCTTC.

The rearrangement uses TRBV16 and TRBJ2-1; 8 nucleotides match TRBD1. The CDR3 totals 15 residues. V shed 4 bases, J shed 3 bases, and the junction held 5 bases outside the gene matches. Germline V lookup: CDR1 KGHSY, CDR2 FQNENV. CDR3 bases: TGTGCCAGCAGCCTCATCGGGACAGGCTACAATGAGCAGTTCTTC. This sequence encodes CASSLIGTGYNEQFF.

The chain carries TRBV19 and TRBJ2-1; TRBD1 might be the D (6 bases). The CDR3 extends over 15 amino acids. Deletions cut 2 bases from V and 3 bases from J, with 11 bases between. Germline V gives CDR1 LNHDA, CDR2 SQIVND (reference sequence). The DNA of the CDR3 is TGTGCCAGTAGTATACAGGGGACCTTCTACAATGAGCAGTTCTTC. Amino acid sequence: CASSIQGTFYNEQFF.

CDR3 coding DNA: TGTGCCAGCCGGTCCTGGCTAGCGGGTTCCTACGAGCAGTACTTC. Translating it yields CASRSWLAGSYEQYF. This chain connects TRBV27 to TRBJ2-7; 8 nucleotides line up with TRBD2. Trimming took 8 bases from V and 1 from J; bases not matched to a gene: 10. In germline, CDR1 is MNHEY, CDR2 SMNVEV (reference sequence). The CDR3 is 15 residues long.

To note about this clone: The junction and the germline gene differ at one end; a read error may be behind it. V is TRBV15 and J is TRBJ2-7; no clear D gene. Looked up from germline, CDR1 is LNHNV and CDR2 is YYDKDF (reference sequence). The CDR3 runs to 14 residues. For the CDR3, the DNA is TGTGCCACCAGCCTAGTCGAGAGAACCTACGCGCAGTACTTC. This translates into CATSLVERTYAQYF. Variable domain in full (rest from reference TRBV15 and TRBJ2-7): DAMVIQNPRYQVTQFGKPVTLSCSQTLNHNVMYWYQQKSSQAPKLLFHYYDKDFNNEADTPDNFQSRRPNTSFCFLDIRSPGLGDTAMYLCATSLVERTYAQYFGPGTRLTVT.

Concerning this clone: The same CDR3 can be traced to other DNA sequences in this sample. The V call is TRBV5-1, the J call TRBJ2-5; tentatively, D is TRBD1 (5 bases). Germline V gives CDR1 SGHRS, CDR2 YFSETQ. V was shortened by 0 bases and J by 4 bases, with 10 bases between the two germline ends. This CDR3 contains 14 residues. CDR3: CASSLAQGSETQYF. The CDR3 coding sequence is TGCGCCAGCAGCTTGGCCCAGGGCTCAGAGACCCAGTACTTC.

The genes are TRBV3-1 (or the pseudogene TRBV3-2) and TRBJ2-5; no reliable D call. CDR3 size: 12 residues. Germline V CDR1 and CDR2: LGHDT, YNNKEL (reference sequence). V shed 1 base and J shed 5 bases, with 5 bases lying between them. The chain's CDR3 is CASSQVGETQYF. The DNA of the CDR3 is TGTGCCAGCAGCCAAGTCGGGGAGACCCAGTACTTC.

The chain employs TRBV15 and TRBJ1-1, with D possibly matching TRBD1 (5 bases). Trimming took off 1 base at V and 0 bases at J, with 9 bases between the two ends. The CDR3 contains 15 residues. Per germline, CDR1 LNHNV and CDR2 YYDKDF (reference sequence). CDR3 sequence: CATSRGTGLNTEAFF. CDR3 DNA sequence: TGTGCCACCAGCAGAGGAACGGGACTGAACACTGAAGCTTTCTTT.

This chain uses TRBV6-2 or TRBV6-3 with TRBJ1-5, with 9 positions matching TRBD1. Per germline, CDR1 MNHEY and CDR2 SVGEGT. The V and J ends lost 1 base and 6 bases, in that order; junction bases with no gene match: 7. There are 16 residues in the CDR3. CDR3 protein: CASSYWLGTGSQPQHF. CDR3 nucleotides: TGTGCCAGCAGTTACTGGCTGGGGACAGGGAGTCAGCCCCAGCATTTT.

The chain carries TRBV4-1 and TRBJ2-3; D is uncertain. The V end lost 4 bases, the J end lost 0 bases, and 8 bases lay between the germline ends. Germline V gives CDR1 MGHRA, CDR2 YSYEKL. The CDR3 loop spans 14 amino acids. CDR3: CASSLRSSTDTQYF. The CDR3 DNA follows: TGCGCCAGCAGCCTCCGCTCTAGCACAGATACGCAGTATTTT.

The chain uses TRBV28 and TRBJ2-7; D gene uncertain. In germline, CDR1 is MDHEN, CDR2 SYDVKM. V lost 5 bases and J 2 bases, leaving 10 bases between the germline ends. This CDR3 is 13 amino acids long. CDR3 loop: CASSDPSAYEQYF. The CDR3 DNA reads TGTGCCAGCAGTGATCCGTCAGCCTACGAGCAGTACTTC.

The chain carries TRBV7-2 and TRBJ2-7; D unresolved. Germline V gene lookup returns CDR1 SGHTA and CDR2 FQGNSA. The CDR3 contains 12 residues. Deletions cut 3 bases from V and 6 bases from J, with 9 bases between. CDR3 amino acids: CASSFVGSEQYF. The CDR3 DNA follows: TGTGCCAGCAGCTTCGTCGGGTCCGAGCAGTACTTC.